This T cell receptor (beta chain) appears in the sequencing data of a study of CD8 T cells in Susac syndrome. Random hexamers primed reverse transcription of roughly 0.5 to 1 ug RNA. TCRdb reanalysed the immunoSEQ multiplex PCR reads using MiXCR and keeps one entry per CDR3 protein. The table lists roughly 100,000 distinct CDR3 sequences, roughly 94% of them singletons. Germline V gene data show CDR1 as SEHNR and CDR2 as FQNEAQ (reference sequence). The CDR3 length is 19 residues. V was trimmed by 3 bases and J by 2 bases, leaving 20 bases between them. The receptor was derived from a human donor with Susac syndrome. The sample comprised CD8+ T cells from PBMCs. The gene calls are TRBV7-9 and TRBJ2-6; possibly TRBD1 or TRBD2 for D (6 bases each). The CDR3 loop reads CASSLAGQFSSTGANVLTF. As DNA, the CDR3 is TGTGCCAGCAGCTTGGCGGGACAATTCTCCTCAACTGGGGCCAACGTCCTGACTTTC.